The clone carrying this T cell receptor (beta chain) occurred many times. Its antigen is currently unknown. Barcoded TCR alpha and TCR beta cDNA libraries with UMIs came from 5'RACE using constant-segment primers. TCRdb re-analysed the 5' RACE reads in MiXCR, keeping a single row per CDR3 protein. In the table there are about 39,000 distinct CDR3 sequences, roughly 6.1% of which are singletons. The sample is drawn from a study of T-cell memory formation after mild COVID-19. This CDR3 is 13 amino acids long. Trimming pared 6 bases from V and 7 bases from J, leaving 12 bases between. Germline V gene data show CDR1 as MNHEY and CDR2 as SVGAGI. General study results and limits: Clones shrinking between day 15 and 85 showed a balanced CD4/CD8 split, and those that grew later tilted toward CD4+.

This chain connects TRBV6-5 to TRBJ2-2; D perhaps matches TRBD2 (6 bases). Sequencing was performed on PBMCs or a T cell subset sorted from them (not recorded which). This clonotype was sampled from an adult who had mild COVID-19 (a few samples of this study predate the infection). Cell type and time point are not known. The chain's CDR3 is CASRGGGGGELFF. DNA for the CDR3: TGTGCCAGCAGGGGGGGAGGCGGCGGGGAGCTGTTTTTT.